Listed below are T cell receptor beta chains from one sample, sequenced in a study of blood T cell repertoires in COVID-19. Repertoires were generated with immunoSEQ multiplex PCR, while TCRdb's copy carries only in-frame clones and drops some. The sample carries hundreds of thousands of clones, roughly 84% recorded once. Material for sequencing was PBMCs or T cells enriched from blood (not recorded which). The source of these receptors is a woman in her thirties who had recovered from COVID-19. Both conserved end residues are part of each CDR3. D genes are given only for firm matches. A clone size is listed for some rows: how often the clone was seen (once, few, many), or a class if it is expanded.

v_call	d_call	clone_size	j_call	cdr3_aa	cdr3_nt
TRBV3-1/TRBV3-2	NA	NA	TRBJ1-3	CASSLLGGSGNTIYF	TGTGCCAGCAGCCTCCTGGGGGGATCTGGAAACACCATATATTTT
TRBV30	TRBD1	NA	TRBJ1-2	CAWSGTGGVYYGYTF	TGTGCCTGGAGTGGTACAGGGGGAGTTTATTACGGCTACACCTTC
TRBV28	NA	NA	TRBJ1-2	CASSSPRTANYGYTF	TGTGCCAGCAGTTCTCCCCGAACAGCTAACTATGGCTACACCTTC
TRBV10-2	NA	NA	TRBJ1-5	CASTAGVGQPQHF	TGCGCCAGCACCGCAGGGGTCGGACAGCCCCAGCATTTT
TRBV7-9	TRBD1	NA	TRBJ1-3	CASSPGQGATGNTIYF	TGTGCCAGCAGCCCCGGACAGGGAGCAACGGGAAACACCATATATTTT
TRBV28	TRBD1	once	TRBJ1-2	CASSPGTGEYGYTF	TGTGCCAGCAGTCCCGGGACAGGAGAGTATGGCTACACCTTC
TRBV27	NA	NA	TRBJ2-2	CASTQRGYSNTGELFF	TGTGCCAGCACCCAAAGGGGGTACTCGAACACCGGGGAGCTGTTTTTT
TRBV18	TRBD1	NA	TRBJ1-2	CASSPGTDQYYGYTF	TGTGCCAGCTCACCTGGGACAGACCAATACTATGGCTACACCTTC
TRBV29-1	NA	NA	TRBJ2-7	CSVALRYEQYF	TGCAGCGTTGCCCTGCGCTACGAGCAGTACTTC
TRBV19	NA	once	TRBJ1-6	CASSPKSLNSPLHF	TGTGCCAGTAGTCCGAAGTCTCTAAATTCACCCCTCCACTTT
TRBV2	TRBD1	NA	TRBJ1-4	CASSLTGTGGEKLFF	TGTGCCAGCAGTCTAACCGGGACAGGGGGTGAAAAACTGTTTTTT
TRBV5-1	NA	NA	TRBJ2-2	CASSLSDRSGTGELFF	TGCGCCAGCAGCTTGAGTGATAGGTCGGGCACCGGGGAGCTGTTTTTT
TRBV5-1	NA	NA	TRBJ2-2	CASSVTGDAGELFF	TGCGCCAGCAGCGTAACGGGAGATGCCGGGGAGCTGTTTTTT
TRBV19	NA	NA	TRBJ1-1	CASSGLGGRTEAFF	TGTGCCAGTAGTGGCCTGGGGGGGAGGACTGAAGCTTTCTTT
TRBV5-1	NA	many	TRBJ2-7	CASSFGGSYEQYF	TGCGCCAGCAGCTTTGGGGGGTCCTACGAGCAGTACTTC
TRBV27	TRBD1	NA	TRBJ1-5	CASRTTGSNQPQHF	TGTGCCAGCAGAACGACAGGGAGCAATCAGCCCCAGCATTTT
TRBV28	NA	NA	TRBJ2-2	CASRLRHSNTGELFF	TGTGCCAGCAGGTTAAGACACTCAAACACCGGGGAGCTGTTTTTT
TRBV5-1	TRBD2	NA	TRBJ2-3	CASSYERETDTQYF	TGCGCCAGCAGCTATGAGCGGGAAACAGATACGCAGTATTTT
TRBV18	NA	NA	TRBJ1-2	CASSPPLQGHGYTF	TGTGCCAGCTCACCACCGCTACAGGGCCATGGCTACACCTTC
TRBV6-5	NA	NA	TRBJ1-2	CASSYRGMGYTF	TGTGCCAGCAGTTACCGCGGGATGGGGTACACCTTC
TRBV6-2/TRBV6-3	TRBD1	NA	TRBJ1-2	CASSFTDRAGYGYTF	TGTGCCAGCAGTTTCACGGACAGGGCTGGCTATGGCTACACCTTC
TRBV28	NA	once	TRBJ1-6	CASSLSIYNSPLHF	TGTGCCAGCAGTTTGTCAATCTATAATTCACCCCTCCACTTT
TRBV29-1	NA	NA	TRBJ2-1	CSVEDFGTPRYNEQFF	TGCAGCGTTGAAGATTTCGGGACACCCCGTTACAATGAGCAGTTCTTC
TRBV25-1	NA	NA	TRBJ2-5	CASSGYSWQETQYF	TGTGCCAGCAGTGGCTATAGTTGGCAAGAGACCCAGTACTTC
TRBV9	NA	NA	TRBJ1-3	CASSVNQGSSGNTIYF	TGTGCCAGCAGCGTAAATCAGGGAAGCTCTGGAAACACCATATATTTT
TRBV30	NA	NA	TRBJ1-5	CAWSSQGNQPQHF	TGTGCCTGGAGTTCACAGGGTAATCAGCCCCAGCATTTT
TRBV7-7	TRBD2	NA	TRBJ2-1	CASSLGLAAYNEQFF	TGTGCTAGCAGCCTGGGACTAGCGGCTTACAATGAGCAGTTCTTC
TRBV10-2	TRBD1	NA	TRBJ1-2	CASSEAGGSYGYTF	TGCGCCAGCAGTGAGGCAGGGGGGAGCTATGGCTACACCTTC
TRBV27	NA	few	TRBJ1-5	CASSFSPVQPQHF	TGTGCCAGCAGTTTTTCCCCGGTTCAGCCCCAGCATTTT
TRBV4-2	NA	once	TRBJ2-2	CASSQEARSTGELFF	TGTGCCAGCAGCCAAGAGGCTAGATCGACCGGGGAGCTGTTTTTT
TRBV3-1/TRBV3-2	TRBD1	NA	TRBJ2-5	CASSYQGAKETQYF	TGTGCCAGCAGCTATCAGGGGGCTAAGGAGACCCAGTACTTC
TRBV27	TRBD1	NA	TRBJ1-2	CASGTGSPYGYTF	TGTGCCAGCGGGACAGGGAGTCCTTATGGCTACACCTTC
TRBV7-2	NA	once	TRBJ2-5	CASSLGTAQETQYF	TGTGCCAGCAGCCTTGGGACTGCACAAGAGACCCAGTACTTC
TRBV5-8	TRBD1	NA	TRBJ1-1	CASSWGQGDTEAFF	TGTGCCAGCAGCTGGGGACAGGGGGACACTGAAGCTTTCTTT
TRBV4-2	TRBD1	NA	TRBJ1-1	CASSHDRGGTEAFF	TGTGCCAGCAGCCATGACAGGGGCGGCACTGAAGCTTTCTTT
TRBV7-9	NA	NA	TRBJ2-7	CASSWDRGSSYEQYF	TGTGCCAGCAGCTGGGATAGGGGGAGCTCCTACGAGCAGTACTTC
TRBV18	TRBD1	NA	TRBJ2-7	CASSRTGDRGRGEQYF	TGTGCCAGCTCTCGCACCGGGGACAGGGGGCGAGGCGAGCAGTACTTC
TRBV5-8	NA	NA	TRBJ2-7	CASTPRAVAEQYF	TGTGCCAGCACCCCGCGGGCAGTTGCCGAGCAGTACTTC
TRBV5-5	NA	NA	TRBJ2-7	CASSPRRSSHEQYF	TGTGCCAGCAGCCCACGGAGGTCCTCCCACGAGCAGTACTTC
TRBV18	TRBD2	NA	TRBJ2-5	CASSPNLAGEETQYF	TGTGCCAGCTCACCAAACCTAGCGGGTGAAGAGACCCAGTACTTC
TRBV27	TRBD1	NA	TRBJ2-3	CASSARTGFSTDTQYF	TGTGCCAGCAGTGCCCGGACAGGGTTTAGCACAGATACGCAGTATTTT
TRBV7-6	NA	once	TRBJ1-1	CASSPSTGPNTEAFF	TGTGCCAGCAGCCCTTCTACAGGGCCGAACACTGAAGCTTTCTTT
TRBV6-5	TRBD2	NA	TRBJ2-1	CASSQTAGGYNEQFF	TGTGCCAGCAGTCAAACAGCGGGAGGTTACAATGAGCAGTTCTTC
TRBV6-5	TRBD1	few	TRBJ2-1	CASRSDRDPYNEQFF	TGTGCCAGCAGGTCGGACAGGGACCCTTACAATGAGCAGTTCTTC
TRBV13	NA	once	TRBJ2-1	CASSFWRGRDSHNEQFF	TGTGCCAGCAGCTTCTGGAGGGGTCGGGACAGTCACAATGAGCAGTTCTTC
TRBV11-1	TRBD2	NA	TRBJ2-7	CASSGGRGPYEQYF	TGTGCCAGCAGCGGCGGGAGGGGGCCCTACGAGCAGTACTTC
TRBV5-1	TRBD1	NA	TRBJ1-2	CASSLAQGASGYTF	TGCGCCAGCAGCTTGGCACAGGGGGCAAGTGGCTACACCTTC
TRBV6-4	NA	NA	TRBJ1-5	CASSEGGNQPQHF	TGTGCCAGCAGTGAAGGAGGGAATCAGCCCCAGCATTTT